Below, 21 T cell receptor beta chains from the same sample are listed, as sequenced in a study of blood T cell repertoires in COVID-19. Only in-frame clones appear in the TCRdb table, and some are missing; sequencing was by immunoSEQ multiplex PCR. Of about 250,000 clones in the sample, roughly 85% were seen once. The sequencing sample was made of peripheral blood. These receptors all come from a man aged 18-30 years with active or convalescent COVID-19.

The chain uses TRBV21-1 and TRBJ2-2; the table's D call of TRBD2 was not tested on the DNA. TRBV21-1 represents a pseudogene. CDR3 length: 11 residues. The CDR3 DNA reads TGTGCCAGCAGCAACTCCGGGGAGCTGTTTTTT. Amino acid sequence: CASSNSGELFF.

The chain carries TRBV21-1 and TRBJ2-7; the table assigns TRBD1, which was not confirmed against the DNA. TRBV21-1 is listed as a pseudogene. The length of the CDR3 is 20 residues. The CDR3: CASSNSPPPPGHRPVGEQYF. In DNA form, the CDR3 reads TGTGCCAGCAGCAACTCCCCTCCCCCGCCGGGACACAGACCGGTTGGCGAGCAGTACTTC.

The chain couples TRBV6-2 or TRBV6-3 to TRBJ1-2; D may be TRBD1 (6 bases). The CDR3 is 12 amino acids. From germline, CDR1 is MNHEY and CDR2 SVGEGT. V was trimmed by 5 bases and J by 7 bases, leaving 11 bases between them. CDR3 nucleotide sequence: TGTGCCAGCAGTAGGGGGACCTCTGGCTACACCTTC. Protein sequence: CASSRGTSGYTF.

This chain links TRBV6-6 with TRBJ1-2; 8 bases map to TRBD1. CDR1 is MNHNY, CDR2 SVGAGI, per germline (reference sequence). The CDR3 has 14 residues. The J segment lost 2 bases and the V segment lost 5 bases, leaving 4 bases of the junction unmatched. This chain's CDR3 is CASSTGTGNYGYTF. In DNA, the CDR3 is TGTGCCAGCAGTACCGGGACAGGCAACTATGGCTACACCTTC.

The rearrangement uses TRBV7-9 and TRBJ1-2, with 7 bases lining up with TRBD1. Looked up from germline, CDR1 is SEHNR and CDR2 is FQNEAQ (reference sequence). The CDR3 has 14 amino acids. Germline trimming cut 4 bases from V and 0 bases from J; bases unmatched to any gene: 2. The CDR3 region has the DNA TGTGCCAGCAGCTCGACAGGGACTAACTATGGCTACACCTTC. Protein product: CASSSTGTNYGYTF.

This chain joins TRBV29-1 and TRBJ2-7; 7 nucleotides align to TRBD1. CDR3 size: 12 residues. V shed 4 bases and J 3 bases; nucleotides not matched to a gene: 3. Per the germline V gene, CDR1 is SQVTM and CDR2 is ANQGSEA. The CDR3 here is CSVVSGGYEQYF. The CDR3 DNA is TGCAGCGTTGTTTCAGGGGGCTACGAGCAGTACTTC.

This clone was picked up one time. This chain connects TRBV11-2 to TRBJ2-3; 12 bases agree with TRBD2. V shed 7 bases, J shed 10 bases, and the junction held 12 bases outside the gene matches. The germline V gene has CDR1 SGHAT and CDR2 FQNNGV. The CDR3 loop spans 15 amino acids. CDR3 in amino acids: CASTPTSGSEEAQYF. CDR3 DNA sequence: TGTGCCAGCACCCCGACTAGCGGGAGCGAGGAGGCGCAGTATTTT.

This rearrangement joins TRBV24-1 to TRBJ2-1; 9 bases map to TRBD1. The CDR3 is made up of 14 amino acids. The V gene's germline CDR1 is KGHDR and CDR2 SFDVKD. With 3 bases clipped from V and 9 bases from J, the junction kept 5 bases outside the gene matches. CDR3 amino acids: CATSDPGQGVEQFF. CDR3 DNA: TGTGCCACCAGTGATCCGGGACAGGGTGTTGAGCAGTTCTTC.

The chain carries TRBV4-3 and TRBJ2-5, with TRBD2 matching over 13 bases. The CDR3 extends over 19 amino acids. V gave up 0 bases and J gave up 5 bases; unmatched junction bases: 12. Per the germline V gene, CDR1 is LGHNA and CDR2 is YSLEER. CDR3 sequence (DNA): TGCGCCAGCAGCCAAGAGGAGGGCACTAGCGGGAGGGCCGGGGAGACCCAGTACTTC. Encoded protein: CASSQEEGTSGRAGETQYF.

The CDR3 sequence: CASSQDLGPSTDTQYF. The CDR3 nucleotides read TGCGCCAGCAGCCAAGATCTGGGGCCAAGCACAGATACGCAGTATTTT. The chain employs TRBV4-3 and TRBJ2-3; possible D gene TRBD1, 5 bases. Germline CDR1 reads LGHNA; CDR2 reads YSLEER. The CDR3 has 16 amino acids. V dropped 0 bases and J dropped 0 bases, with 10 bases sitting between them.

The DNA of the CDR3 is TGCGCCAGCAGCCAAGGGACAGGGGCTAACTATGGCTACACCTTC. Translating it yields CASSQGTGANYGYTF. V and J are TRBV4-3 and TRBJ1-2, with TRBD1 matching 9 bases. Per germline, CDR1 LGHNA and CDR2 YSLEER. V trimming: 1 base; J trimming: 0 bases; junction bases outside the gene matches: 0. The CDR3 is 15 residues long.

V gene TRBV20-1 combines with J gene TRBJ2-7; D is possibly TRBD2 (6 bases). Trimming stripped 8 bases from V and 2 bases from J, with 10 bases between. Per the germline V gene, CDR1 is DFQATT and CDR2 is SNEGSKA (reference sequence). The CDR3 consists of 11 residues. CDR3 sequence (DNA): TGCAGTTTAGCGGTAACCTACGAGCAGTACTTC. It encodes CSLAVTYEQYF.

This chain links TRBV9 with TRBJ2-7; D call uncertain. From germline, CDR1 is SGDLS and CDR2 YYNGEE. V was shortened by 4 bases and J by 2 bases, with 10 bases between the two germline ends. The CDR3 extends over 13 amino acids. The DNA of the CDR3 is TGTGCCAGCAGCCGAACTCCGACCTACGAGCAGTACTTC. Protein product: CASSRTPTYEQYF.

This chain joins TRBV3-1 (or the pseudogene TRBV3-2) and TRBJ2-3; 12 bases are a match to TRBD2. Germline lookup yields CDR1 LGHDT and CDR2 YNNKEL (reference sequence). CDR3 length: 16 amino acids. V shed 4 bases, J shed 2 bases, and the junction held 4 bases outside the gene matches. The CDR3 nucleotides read TGTGCCAGCAGCCGACTAGCGGGGGACCTCACAGATACGCAGTATTTT. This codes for CASSRLAGDLTDTQYF.

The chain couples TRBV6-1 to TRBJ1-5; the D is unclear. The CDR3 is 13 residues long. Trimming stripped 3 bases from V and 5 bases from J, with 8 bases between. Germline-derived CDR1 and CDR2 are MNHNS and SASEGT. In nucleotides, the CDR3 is TGTGCCAGCAGTGAGAGAGAGGATCAGCCCCAGCATTTT. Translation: CASSEREDQPQHF.

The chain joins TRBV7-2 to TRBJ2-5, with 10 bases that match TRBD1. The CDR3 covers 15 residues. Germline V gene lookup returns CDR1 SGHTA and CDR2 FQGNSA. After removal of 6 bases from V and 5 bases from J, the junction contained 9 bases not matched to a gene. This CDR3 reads CASRFDRGRGETQYF. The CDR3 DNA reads TGTGCCAGCAGGTTTGACAGGGGGCGAGGGGAGACCCAGTACTTC.

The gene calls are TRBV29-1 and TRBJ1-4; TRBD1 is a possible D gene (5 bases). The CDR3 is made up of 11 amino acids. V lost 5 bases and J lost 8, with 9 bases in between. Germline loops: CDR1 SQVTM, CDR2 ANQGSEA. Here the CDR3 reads CSVHSGEKLFF. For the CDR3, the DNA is TGCAGCGTTCATTCAGGGGAAAAACTGTTTTTT.

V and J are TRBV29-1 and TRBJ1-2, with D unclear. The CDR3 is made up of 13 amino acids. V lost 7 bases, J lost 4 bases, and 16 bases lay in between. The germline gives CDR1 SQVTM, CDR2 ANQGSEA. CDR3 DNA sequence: TGCAGCGCCGAAAGCGGGGTGAGCTATGGCTACACCTTC. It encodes CSAESGVSYGYTF.

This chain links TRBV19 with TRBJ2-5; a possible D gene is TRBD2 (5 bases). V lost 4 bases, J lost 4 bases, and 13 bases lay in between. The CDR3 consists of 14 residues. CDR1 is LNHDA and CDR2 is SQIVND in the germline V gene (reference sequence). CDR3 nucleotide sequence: TGTGCCAGTAGTAGAGGGCCAGGACCAGAGACCCAGTACTTC. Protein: CASSRGPGPETQYF.

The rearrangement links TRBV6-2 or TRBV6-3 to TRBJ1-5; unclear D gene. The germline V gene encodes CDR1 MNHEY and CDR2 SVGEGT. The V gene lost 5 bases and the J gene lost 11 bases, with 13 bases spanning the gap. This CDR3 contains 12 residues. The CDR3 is CASSPTPSAQHF. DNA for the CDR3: TGTGCCAGCAGTCCCACCCCCTCAGCCCAGCATTTT.

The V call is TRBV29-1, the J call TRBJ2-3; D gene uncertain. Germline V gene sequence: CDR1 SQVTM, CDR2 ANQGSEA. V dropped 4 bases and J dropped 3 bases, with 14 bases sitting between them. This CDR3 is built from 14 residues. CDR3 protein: CSVVSGAWTDTQYF. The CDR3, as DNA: TGCAGCGTTGTTTCCGGAGCCTGGACAGATACGCAGTATTTT.